One sample yielded the 13 T cell receptor beta chains listed below, sequenced in a study of shared clonotypes between healthy human individuals. Using immunoSEQ multiplex PCR, the repertoire was profiled, and TCRdb retains in-frame clones only, with some absent. The repertoire holds some 2 million clones, with roughly 94% as singletons. As defined, naive CD8 cells were CD45RO-negative and positively selected for CCR7, with terminally differentiated effector memory CD45RA+ cells excluded. Sequencing was carried out using naive CD8+ T cells sorted from blood. Source of these receptors: a man between 18 and 29 years old in good health.

The rearrangement uses TRBV14 and TRBJ1-2, with D unresolved. This CDR3 is built from 13 residues. CDR1 is SGHDN, CDR2 FVKESK, per germline. V was shortened by 1 base and J by 4 bases, with 7 bases between the two germline ends. The CDR3 sequence is CASSQVSSYGYTF. The CDR3, as DNA: TGTGCCAGCAGCCAAGTCAGCAGCTATGGCTACACCTTC.

As regards this clone: Distinct nucleotide sequences in the sample also encode this CDR3. The J gene is TRBJ2-7, the V gene TRBV6-1, with D possibly matching TRBD2 (6 bases). The V gene lost 4 bases and the J gene lost 2 bases, with 9 bases spanning the gap. CDR3 length: 13 amino acids. Per the germline V gene, CDR1 is MNHNS and CDR2 is SASEGT. As DNA, the CDR3 is TGTGCCAGCAGTGCGCGGGGCCCCTACGAGCAGTACTTC. Translated, it gives CASSARGPYEQYF.

This chain uses TRBV18 with TRBJ2-7; a weak D match, TRBD2 (5 bases). V lost 0 bases and J 0 bases, leaving 12 bases between the germline ends. Per germline, CDR1 KGHSH and CDR2 LQKENI. The CDR3 is 16 residues long. The CDR3 here is CASSPPVPGNSYEQYF. CDR3 bases: TGTGCCAGCTCACCACCCGTACCGGGAAACTCCTACGAGCAGTACTTC.

The rearrangement uses TRBV9 and TRBJ2-7, with 11 bases aligning to TRBD1. Trimming removed 3 bases from V and 5 bases from J; junction bases left unmatched: 4. This CDR3 is 14 amino acids long. CDR1 and CDR2 (germline): SGDLS, YYNGEE. CDR3 sequence: CASSAWDRGDEQYF. For the CDR3, the DNA is TGTGCCAGCAGCGCTTGGGACAGGGGGGACGAGCAGTACTTC.

V gene TRBV7-9 combines with J gene TRBJ2-1; 11 nucleotides line up with TRBD2. The length of the CDR3 is 15 residues. The V gene end was trimmed by 5 bases and the J gene end by 5 bases; junction bases not matched to a gene: 5. Germline V CDR1 and CDR2: SEHNR, FQNEAQ (reference sequence). CDR3 in amino acids: CASSPTSGEDNEQFF. The CDR3 bases are TGTGCCAGCAGCCCGACTAGCGGGGAGGACAATGAGCAGTTCTTC.

This chain joins TRBV28 and TRBJ2-7; maybe TRBD2 (5 bases). Germline V gene data show CDR1 as MDHEN and CDR2 as SYDVKM. The germline V and J ends were trimmed by 6 bases and 2 bases, with 11 bases remaining between them. This CDR3 region has 13 residues. CDR3 residues: CASRPGNTYEQYF. CDR3 DNA: TGTGCCAGCAGACCGGGAAATACCTACGAGCAGTACTTC.

The gene calls are TRBV4-3 and TRBJ1-4, with D possibly TRBD1 on 5 matching bases. From germline, CDR1 is LGHNA and CDR2 YSLEER. The CDR3 covers 14 residues. With 1 base removed from V and 8 bases from J, the gap between germline ends came to 11 bases. The CDR3 nucleotides read TGCGCCAGCAGCCAAGTCTGGAGGGACGAAAAACTGTTTTTT. Translated, it gives CASSQVWRDEKLFF.

The V call is TRBV6-5, the J call TRBJ2-1; D is tentatively TRBD1 or TRBD2 (5 bases each). Germline V gene data show CDR1 as MNHEY and CDR2 as SVGAGI. Trimming cost V 2 bases and J 4 bases, with 15 bases left between them. The CDR3 runs to 16 residues. CDR3 sequence reads: CASSYNTGTVYNEQFF. In DNA form, the CDR3 reads TGTGCCAGCAGTTACAATACGGGGACGGTATACAATGAGCAGTTCTTC.

CDR3 sequence (DNA): TGTGCCAGCAGCCAAGAGTCGACGGACCTCGATAGCAATCAGCCCCAGCATTTT. It is translated as CASSQESTDLDSNQPQHF. The chain combines TRBV14 with TRBJ1-5, with unresolved D. CDR3 length: 18 amino acids. Trimming took 0 bases from V and 0 from J, leaving 15 bases between them. Germline V gene data show CDR1 as SGHDN and CDR2 as FVKESK. Combining the CDR3 with reference TRBV14 and TRBJ1-5 gives the whole variable domain EAGVTQFPSHSVIEKGQTVTLRCDPISGHDNLYWYRRVMGKEIKFLLHFVKESKQDESGMPNNRFLAERTGGTYSTLKVQPAELEDSGVYFCASSQESTDLDSNQPQHFGDGTRLSIL.

The chain couples TRBV5-8 to TRBJ2-3, with D perhaps TRBD1 (5 bases). Per germline, CDR1 SGHTS and CDR2 YDEGEE. The CDR3 spans 15 residues. Trimming stripped 4 bases from V and 1 base from J, with 13 bases between. CDR3 loop: CASSPEQAGTDTQYF. The CDR3 DNA reads TGTGCCAGCAGCCCAGAACAGGCCGGCACAGATACGCAGTATTTT.

A remark on this clone: The same CDR3 can be traced to other DNA sequences in this sample. J is TRBJ1-1 and V is TRBV7-9, with D possibly matching TRBD1 (5 bases). Looked up from germline, CDR1 is SEHNR and CDR2 is FQNEAQ (reference sequence). This CDR3 has 14 amino acids. Trimming stripped 1 base from V and 5 bases from J, with 11 bases between. As DNA, the CDR3 is TGTGCCAGCAGCTTAGATGGGGGAGGTACTGAAGCTTTCTTT. It translates to CASSLDGGGTEAFF. The complete variable domain, with remaining parts taken from reference TRBV7-9 and TRBJ1-1, reads DTGVSQNPRHKITKRGQNVTFRCDPISEHNRLYWYRQTLGQGPEFLTYFQNEAQLEKSRLLSDRFSAERPKGSFSTLEIQRTEQGDSAMYLCASSLDGGGTEAFFGQGTRLTVV.

V gene TRBV29-1 combines with J gene TRBJ2-4; D might be TRBD2 (5 bases). V was clipped by 3 bases and J by 2 bases, with 11 bases between them. This CDR3 is 14 amino acids long. Germline-derived CDR1 and CDR2 are SQVTM and ANQGSEA. The CDR3 here is CSVDEGLPKNIQYF. DNA for the CDR3: TGCAGCGTTGACGAGGGTCTACCCAAAAACATTCAGTACTTC.

Only a few counts were recorded for this clone. The chain couples TRBV5-4 to TRBJ1-3; D ambiguous. Germline V gene sequence: CDR1 SGHNT, CDR2 YYREEE (reference sequence). This CDR3 has 14 residues. V was shortened by 2 bases and J by 0 bases, with 6 bases between the two germline ends. The CDR3 region is CASSFAASGNTIYF. The DNA for the CDR3 is TGTGCCAGCAGCTTTGCAGCCTCTGGAAACACCATATATTTT.